This T cell receptor (beta chain) was retrieved from a study of CXCR3-negative and CXCR3-positive naive CD8 T cells. Whole-study context: Each library held about 1.5 +/- 0.3 million TRB reads, 130 million to 150 million in total.

The CDR3 covers 14 residues. Germline V gives CDR1 MNHEY, CDR2 SMNVEV (reference sequence). In regard to this clonotype: Its target is unknown.

TRB cDNA libraries were made by UMI-labeled 5' RACE. Reanalyzing the 5' RACE reads, TCRdb keeps one entry per CDR3 protein, without DNA. Its table lists roughly 65,000 distinct CDR3 sequences. Whole-study results and caveats: Naive CXCR3-positive and CXCR3-negative cells shared TRBV-TRBJ usage; memory cells diverged. With surface CD5 comparable between naive subsets, TCR strength was estimated using properties derived from the TRB CDR3. Naive CXCR3-positive cells had TRB CDR3s more hydrophobic than those of CXCR3-negative naive cells.

A CD45RO-CCR7+CD27+CD95- profile was what naive CD8+ T cells displayed. The chain links TRBV27 to TRBJ2-1; the TRBD1 assignment by TCRdb is unverifiable without DNA. Sequencing was carried out using naive CXCR3+ CD8+ T cells from blood. Subset denoted: CD45RO-CCR7+CD27+CD95- naive CD8+ T cells expressing CXCR3 (TNR3+). The source of this sequence is a human donor in good health. Some clones in this sample may be carry-over from other donors' samples. The CDR3 spells CASSKGVVSDEQFF.